This TCR beta chain was identified during a study of cytomegalovirus exposure and HLA in healthy donors (dated by TCRdb to between 2016 and 2019). About the full investigation: In an earlier analysis of under 600 of the donors, 250 to 350 Gb of sequence data and 117 million unique TCR beta sequences from about 190 million T cells were reported. Roughly 290 gigabases of sequencing data and around 85 million unique TCR sequences made up an early release that covered several hundred HLA-typed donors. Of the 300 to 500 genotyped donors, 65% to 90% were placed in the genetic ancestry cluster associated with self-reported Caucasian donors. The study aimed to test whether signatures of past pathogen exposure could be identified by cataloging public T cell receptors. Using immunosequencing, the study profiled T cell repertoires from fewer than 700 subjects and related those repertoires to cytomegalovirus serostatus. Besides the first cohort of under 700 subjects, a separate validation cohort made up of roughly 120 different subjects was used. To predict cytomegalovirus infection status, the study brought together high-throughput TCR immunosequencing, statistical association of individual TCRs with disease status, and machine learning. In a later analysis, previously published TCR beta repertoires from roughly 710 donors were re-analyzed and high-resolution HLA genotyping was added so that TCR occurrence patterns could be studied. Rather than drawing on any new phenotypic data, the later analysis identified candidate immune exposures from TCR beta sequences and the way those sequences occurred across donors. An earlier analysis of 587 of the donors applied high-throughput TCR beta sequencing to assess whether each TCR beta V gene segment acted as functional or pseudogenic. Donor age, sex, ethnicity and CMV serostatus were collected together with the repertoire data. In a later genetic analysis, genome-wide SNP genotypes for about 55% of the roughly 700 donors were used, and that subset was treated as a discovery cohort. All discovery cohort repertoires had been generated on a single sequencing platform. HLA typing covered class I and class II loci at four-digit resolution. The number of typed donors differed by locus: about 620-640 for A, B, C, DRB1 and DQB1; approximately 520 for DQA1; around 580 for DPA1; and some 450 for DPB1. Roughly 5 DR-DQ haplotypes were treated as single units for association and clustering because of strong linkage in the cohort. Across 398 genotyped donors of the cohort, an average of roughly 250,000 unique TCR beta nucleotide sequences per donor were sequenced, and roughly a sixth of those sequences were non-productive.

Library construction relied on the immunoSEQ multiplex PCR assay. For the multiplex PCR, a mixture combining 60 forward primers for TCR Vbeta segments and 13 reverse primers for TCR Jbeta segments was used. The CDR3 region of rearranged TCR beta genes was amplified from genomic DNA by a multiplex PCR assay. The amplified TCR beta libraries were sequenced on the Illumina HiSeq System as 87-base-pair reads. Per the original workflow: Across the 640 or so repertoires, a later analysis counted tens of millions of unique TCR beta chains, roughly 11 million of which were shared by at least two donors. Raw reads were error-corrected and collapsed into unique sequences with a nearest-neighbor algorithm that merged closely related sequences to remove PCR and sequencing errors. V, D and J gene segments were assigned by aligning CDR3 sequences to IMGT reference sequences. For a sequence to be retained, a match of at least six nucleotides was required to both a V gene segment and a J gene segment. Rearrangements were classified as productive when the CDR3 lacked stop codons and remained in frame with V and J, and all other rearrangements were classified as non-productive. CDR3 was defined according to IMGT convention as the region running from the second conserved V-encoded cysteine to the conserved J-encoded phenylalanine. Sequences without an unambiguous match to a single V gene segment were excluded from the earlier analysis of 450 to 650 of the donors. An earlier analysis of a few hundred of the donors called V segments functional above 56.7% productive rearrangements and segregating when the between-donor standard deviation exceeded 5%. A statistical classification framework was built for diagnosing cytomegalovirus status from the catalog of TCR beta chain sequences. In a later analysis, V and J genes were assigned by comparing TCR nucleotide sequences against IMGT/GENE-DB human TR gene sequences. The TCRdist pipeline was used in a later analysis to assign CDR3 sequences and most-parsimonious VDJ recombination scenarios. In a later analysis, each TCR beta chain was defined by its CDR3 amino acid sequence together with its V-gene family, and reads without a unique V-gene family were excluded. As a way to deal with suspected cross-contamination and a sequencing artifact, a later analysis dropped 592 nucleotide sequences that were highly shared and had low generation probability. For each public chain, a later analysis derived a clonal expansion index from normalized ranks of inferred template counts within each repertoire. In a later analysis, generation probabilities were computed with a VDJ recombination model fitted to out-of-frame rearrangements, and the resulting probabilities were checked against IGoR. In a later analysis, TCR-TCR, TCR-HLA and TCR-CMV co-occurrence was scored with hypergeometric tests, and a repertoire-size bias correction was applied to TCR pairs. A later analysis estimated false discovery rates by permuting HLA or CMV assignments 20 times. In a later analysis, co-occurring TCRs were grouped using DBSCAN, with TCRdist sequence similarity added in when clustering inside HLA-allele-positive subsets. Co-occurrence clustering excluded repertoires with fewer than 30,000 or more than 120,000 public chains, plus five with anomalous nucleotide sharing. Entries here come from immuneACCESS through TCRdb and include only in-frame sequences with V and J called. Some clones fail to appear in such tables; in the studies checked, an unresolved V gene covers under half of the shortfall, and the cause of the remainder is unknown. That table supplies the V and J calls and clone size; D and trimming were determined from the DNA. Counted in this sample were around 180,000 clones; about 88% of them appeared once. The top ten clonotypes cover more than 0.2% of the sample.

The cohort comprised hundreds of healthy bone marrow donors. At the time of sampling, all cohort members were nominally healthy, though unrecorded immune exposures were likely present. The donor was CMV seronegative and belonged to the group of around 350 seronegative cohort members. A peripheral blood sample was collected from each donor, and TCR beta sequencing was performed on peripheral blood mononuclear cells. The Qiagen DNeasy Blood Extraction Kit was used to extract genomic DNA from the blood cell samples. This clone was detected a few times. Its cognate antigen has yet to be identified. No base-level quality is on record; no much larger clone is a single base apart. On the study overall, not on this receptor specifically: Across donors, most TCR sequences were observed very rarely, whereas some public TCRs were present in many individuals. Because counts were too low, under 20 rarely observed V segments, including chromosome 9 orphons, were left out of the earlier analysis of 587 of the donors. Correlated functional status among segregating V segments might be attributable to linkage disequilibrium, but an unknown experimental factor could not be ruled out. In an earlier analysis of some 500 of the donors, most TCR beta V segments were observed in productive rearrangements about 90% or about 30% of the time, broadly matching IMGT annotations. An association between a missense DCLRE1C variant and V-gene and J-gene trimming of TCR beta chains was found in a later genetic analysis and replicated in an independent cohort. Some IMGT-functional V segments, including TRBV6-2 and TRBV6-3, could not be told apart with the 87-base-pair reads, so those segments were excluded. HLA typing was unavailable for some donors at each locus, so association tests used only the typed subset. In a later analysis, the rate of TCR association differed among HLA loci, with DRB1 alleles having the most associated TCRs and HLA-C alleles having the fewest. A later analysis found that most CMV-associated TCR beta chains appeared HLA-restricted, with HLA associations seemingly driven largely by CMV exposure. The presence/absence analyses assumed that sequencing depth was roughly uniform across donors, and that assumption may not be true. In vitro tests confirmed that a few of the cytomegalovirus-associated TCR beta chains recognize cytomegalovirus antigens. The sequencing pipeline was judged likely to have produced a cluster of highly shared sequence variants as a technical artifact. Several of the top co-occurrence clusters appeared to be linked to parvovirus B19, influenza, CMV and Epstein-Barr virus, according to a later analysis. According to the authors, the approach could potentially be generalized to other disease states and immunological phenotypes. A later analysis associated 15,000 or so TCR beta sequences with specific HLA alleles at a false discovery rate of 0.05. Only TCR beta chains were sequenced in this cohort, and the absence of alpha or paired-chain data limited detectable features. In both the original and validation cohorts, the classifier was reported to diagnose cytomegalovirus status with high specificity and sensitivity. A further reported finding was that TCR beta sequences accurately predicted the HLA-A and HLA-B alleles for most subjects in the first cohort. Assigning TCR associations to individual alleles was difficult when HLA alleles, especially DR and DQ, strongly co-occurred. Compared with equally common non-associated chains, HLA-associated TCR beta chains in a later analysis were more clonally expanded and had lower generation probabilities. CMV serostatus was the only immune exposure information available for the cohort. In a later genetic analysis, fewer N-insertions in productive TCRs were reported among donors in an Asian-associated ancestry cluster than the 666-donor mean. The study listed approximately 150 TCR beta chains as associated with cytomegalovirus.

Reading the germline V gene gives CDR1 MGHDK and CDR2 SYGVNS. Inclusive of the bounding cysteine and phenylalanine, the CDR3 is 15 residues long. CDR3 DNA is the only sequence kept; it has 45 bases, read in frame from the first base. V is reduced by 3 bases and J by 3 bases, leaving a spacing of 15 bases between them. Here the chain combines TRBV25-1 and TRBJ2-7, and perhaps TRBD1 as D gene, on 5 matching bases. The sequence came from a girl in the first two years of life in good health and CMV-seronegative. Sequencing was performed on PBMCs. The nucleotide sequence is TGTGCCAGCAGTGACTACCGGACACGTAACTACGAGCAGTACTTC. This encodes CASSDYRTRNYEQYF.